Ten or more counts support the clone carrying this T cell receptor (beta chain). The data were taken from a study of neurological immune-mediated disorders. The germline CDR1 and CDR2 sequences are SGHRS and YFSETQ. The CDR3 is 14 residues long. The V and J ends lost 0 bases and 1 base respectively, with 7 bases between them. The cDNA was generated by 5'RACE with 10-nucleotide random UMIs. MiXCR, applied by TCRdb to the 5' RACE reads, yields one record per CDR3 protein. The table shows about 30,000 distinct CDR3 sequences, with 5.5% to 6% occurring only once. The rearrangement links TRBV5-1 to TRBJ2-5; D gene uncertain. The clonotype originates from a woman in her 50s in good health. Sequencing used CD4+ T cells from blood. The DNA of the CDR3 is TGCGCCAGCAGCTTGGTGGCAGTCCAAGAGACCCAGTACTTC. Protein sequence: CASSLVAVQETQYF.